This TCR beta chain was retrieved from a study of cytomegalovirus exposure and HLA in healthy donors. The PCR ran on 60 Vbeta and 13 Jbeta primers. Assay used: immunoSEQ multiplex PCR; TCRdb lists only in-frame clones, some missing. In the table there are more than 200,000 clones, 60% to 80% of which are singletons. The CDR3 spans 15 residues. The germline V gene encodes CDR1 SGHAT and CDR2 FQNNGV. V was shortened by 1 base and J by 5 bases, with 15 bases between the two germline ends. This clonotype originated in a male donor in good health and CMV-seronegative. Sequencing was performed on PBMCs. The V and J genes are TRBV11-2 and TRBJ2-7; the D gene is possibly TRBD2 (7 bases). CDR3 DNA: TGTGCCAGCAGCTTAGTGGGGGGGGGCCAGGACGAGCAGTACTTC. Protein: CASSLVGGGQDEQYF. The full variable domain, with the rest looked up from reference TRBV11-2 and TRBJ2-7, is EAGVAQSPRYKIIEKRQSVAFWCNPISGHATLYWYQQILGQGPKLLIQFQNNGVVDDSQLPKDRFSAERLKGVDSTLKIQPAKLEDSAVYLCASSLVGGGQDEQYFGPGTRLTVT.